One and the same sample provided the 5 T cell receptor beta chains below, sequenced in a study of vaccination and CD4 T cells after COVID-19. The sample's time point: late sampling 161 to 241 days after vaccination in three convalescent patients. Treatment described: approximately 9-day PBMC culture with coronavirus spike peptide pools or control peptides (ViraFEST assay). For these receptors, no antigen is known. The assay that was used to sequence DNA from cultured CD4+ T cells was the Oncomine TCR Beta short-read assay. TCRdb reprocessed the PCR reads via MiXCR and lists one record per CDR3 protein. The table has some 17,000 distinct CDR3 sequences, roughly 56% seen once; the top ten hold around 20%. This sample comprised CD4+ T cells from blood, cultured in vitro, obtained about 7 months after SARS-CoV-2 vaccination. Receptor source: a human donor who had recovered from COVID-19.

The V call is TRBV20-1, the J call TRBJ1-1; D remains unclear. CDR3 length equals 15 residues. V was pared by 6 bases and J by 1 base, with 18 bases between. CDR1 and CDR2 from the germline V gene are DFQATT and SNEGSKA (reference sequence). The CDR3 reads CSATDPGGGNTEAFF. For the CDR3, the DNA is TGCAGTGCCACGGACCCAGGCGGAGGGAACACTGAAGCTTTCTTT.

The chain links TRBV11-3 to TRBJ2-5, with 8 bases aligning to TRBD2. Per the germline V gene, CDR1 is SGHNT and CDR2 is YENEEA. The CDR3 runs to 16 residues. The junction had 9 bases not matched to a gene; V was cut back by 2 bases and J by 4 bases. The CDR3 spells CASSLSIREGGETQYF. CDR3 nucleotide sequence: TGTGCCAGCAGCTTAAGTATCCGGGAGGGGGGAGAGACCCAGTACTTC.

The chain couples TRBV6-5 to TRBJ2-2; D is undetermined. Germline loops: CDR1 MNHEY, CDR2 SVGAGI. The V end was cut by 2 bases, the J end by 0 bases, with 10 bases between. This CDR3 has 16 amino acids. DNA of the CDR3: TGTGCCAGCAGTTACCGCCGAGTCGCGAACACCGGGGAGCTGTTTTTT. Its translation: CASSYRRVANTGELFF.

This clonotype has only a few counts. The gene calls are TRBV7-9 and TRBJ1-1; 8 positions agree with TRBD1. This CDR3 is built from 16 residues. The V segment lost 3 bases and the J segment 6 bases; nucleotides outside the gene matches: 12. Germline CDR1 reads SEHNR; CDR2 reads FQNEAQ (reference sequence). The CDR3 bases are TGTGCCAGCAGCTTCATCTCAGGGGGCCTCAAGGCTGAAGCTTTCTTT. Translated: CASSFISGGLKAEAFF.

The chain couples TRBV12-3 or TRBV12-4 to TRBJ1-2; D call uncertain. Trimming left V 2 bases short and J 3 bases short, with 10 bases between. The length of the CDR3 is 14 residues. Here the CDR3 reads CASSLYEGYYGYTF. The DNA of the CDR3 is TGTGCCAGCAGTTTATACGAAGGTTACTATGGCTACACCTTC.